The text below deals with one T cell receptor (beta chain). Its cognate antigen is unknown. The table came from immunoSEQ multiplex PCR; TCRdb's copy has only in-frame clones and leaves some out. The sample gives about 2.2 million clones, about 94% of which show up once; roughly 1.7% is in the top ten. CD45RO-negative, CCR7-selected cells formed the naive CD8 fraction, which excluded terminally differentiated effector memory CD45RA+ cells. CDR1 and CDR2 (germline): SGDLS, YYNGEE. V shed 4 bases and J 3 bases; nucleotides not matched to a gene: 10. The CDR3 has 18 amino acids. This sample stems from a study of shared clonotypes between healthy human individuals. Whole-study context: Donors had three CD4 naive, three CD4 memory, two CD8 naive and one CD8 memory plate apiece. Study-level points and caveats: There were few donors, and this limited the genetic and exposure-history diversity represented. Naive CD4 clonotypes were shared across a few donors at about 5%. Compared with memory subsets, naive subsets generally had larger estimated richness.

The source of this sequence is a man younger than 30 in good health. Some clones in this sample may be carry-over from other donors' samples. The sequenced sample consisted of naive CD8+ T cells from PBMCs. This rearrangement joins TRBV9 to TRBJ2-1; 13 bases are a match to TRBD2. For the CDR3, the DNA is TGTGCCAGCAGCTCCCGACCGGGGACTAGCGGGATCTACAATGAGCAGTTCTTC. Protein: CASSSRPGTSGIYNEQFF. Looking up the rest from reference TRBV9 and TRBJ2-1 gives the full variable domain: DSGVTQTPKHLITATGQRVTLRCSPRSGDLSVYWYQQSLDQGLQFLIQYYNGEERAKGNILERFSAQQFPDLHSELNLSSLELGDSALYFCASSSRPGTSGIYNEQFFGPGTRLTVL.